This TCR beta chain was found in a study of post-analysis software for immune sequencing data. About the study: As for disease course, relapsing-remitting, secondary progressive and progressive-relapsing multiple sclerosis were all included. Notes on the study in general: The five TRBV segments detected at higher frequency in patients than in controls included TRBV5-6, TRBV5-1 and TRBV20-1. Multiple sclerosis patients showed significantly lower normalized Chao1 diversity than controls did.

Incorporated into the TCR beta cDNA libraries were unique molecular identifiers, which served to reduce PCR and sequencing biases. Some 500,000 cDNA molecules were obtained per 1 to 10 million input T cells. From the PCR reads, TCRdb called clonotypes with MiXCR, one entry per CDR3 protein. The sample consists of roughly 400,000 distinct CDR3 sequences, approximately 42% of them appearing once. CDR1 is SNHLY, CDR2 FYNNEI, per germline. This CDR3 has 15 residues. The V gene lost 3 bases and the J gene lost 1 base, with 12 bases spanning the gap. As for this clonotype: Its matching antigen is unknown.

Sequencing was carried out using blood. The TCR comes from a girl aged 2 to 10 with multiple sclerosis. The V gene is TRBV2, the J gene TRBJ1-1; perhaps TRBD1 as D (6 bases). CDR3 DNA: TGTGCCAGCAGTGACCCAGGGGCAACGAACACTGAAGCTTTCTTT. It codes for CASSDPGATNTEAFF.